This T cell receptor (beta chain) comes out of a study of OX40 agonist ivuxolimab in advanced cancers. About the study: Each patient was given ivuxolimab into a vein every 2 weeks, at 0.01 to 10 mg/kg.

Germline V gives CDR1 LNHDA, CDR2 SQIVND (reference sequence). Trimming pared 3 bases from V and 0 bases from J, leaving 14 bases between. This CDR3 comprises 16 residues. This clone was detected only once. Measured with immunoSEQ multiplex PCR; TCRdb has only the in-frame clones, and not every one. The sample yields around 70,000 clones, 89% seen once. The sequenced sample was CD4+ or CD8+ T cells sorted from blood, obtained in a trial of the OX40 agonist ivuxolimab. This TCR derives from an adult with an advanced solid tumor such as melanoma, head and neck, liver or kidney cancer. J is TRBJ2-5 and V is TRBV19; the D gene is possibly TRBD2 (5 bases). CDR3 in amino acids: CASSILAVGDQETQYF. CDR3 bases: TGTGCCAGTAGTATTCTGGCAGTCGGGGACCAAGAGACCCAGTACTTC.